The 14 T cell receptor beta chains reported below all come from one sample, sequenced in a study of shared clonotypes between healthy human individuals. This table comes from immunoSEQ multiplex PCR, and its TCRdb copy is limited to in-frame clones, with some not included. This repertoire shows millions of clones, 85% to 95% found once; its top ten account for around 0.13%. The sequenced material came from naive CD4+ T cells sorted from blood. Subset: CD45RA+ positively selected. The source of these receptors is a young man in good health.

This clone was found once. V gene TRBV9 combines with J gene TRBJ1-2; D ambiguous. In germline, CDR1 is SGDLS, CDR2 YYNGEE. The V and J ends lost 0 bases and 7 bases respectively, with 13 bases between them. The CDR3 consists of 14 residues. The CDR3 DNA reads as TGTGCCAGCAGCGTAGCCCCGGAAAACGGTGGCTACACCTTC. The encoded protein is CASSVAPENGGYTF.

This clone was observed once. The V gene is TRBV2, the J gene TRBJ1-1; 9 nucleotides align to TRBD1. This CDR3 is 15 amino acids long. From germline, CDR1 is SNHLY and CDR2 FYNNEI. Germline trimming cut 6 bases from V and 3 bases from J; bases unmatched to any gene: 8. As DNA, the CDR3 is TGTGCCAGCAGGCGGGACAGGGCGGGGGACACTGAAGCTTTCTTT. Protein product: CASRRDRAGDTEAFF.

In its sample, this clone was seen once. This rearrangement joins TRBV6-1 to TRBJ2-5, with 8 bases that match TRBD2. The germline V gene has CDR1 MNHNS and CDR2 SASEGT. V trimming: 6 bases; J trimming: 5 bases; junction bases outside the gene matches: 8. The CDR3 length is 14 residues. The CDR3 is CASSTSGWEETQYF. The CDR3 coding sequence is TGTGCCAGCAGCACTAGCGGTTGGGAGGAGACCCAGTACTTC.

The V and J genes are TRBV2 and TRBJ2-7; 8 nucleotides agree with TRBD2. The J segment lost 0 bases and the V segment lost 6 bases, leaving 7 bases of the junction unmatched. Germline V gene data show CDR1 as SNHLY and CDR2 as FYNNEI. The CDR3 spans 15 residues. The CDR3 sequence is CASSRDGTSSYEQYF. The CDR3 bases are TGTGCCAGCAGCCGCGACGGGACTAGCTCCTACGAGCAGTACTTC.

The chain couples TRBV30 to TRBJ2-7; the D gene is possibly TRBD2 (5 bases). Trimming cost V 4 bases and J 6 bases, with 25 bases left between them. Germline CDR1 GTSNPN, CDR2 SVGIG (reference sequence). CDR3 length equals 16 residues. The CDR3 loop is CAWTTSGSPSQREQYF. The CDR3 DNA follows: TGTGCCTGGACAACATCGGGGTCTCCCTCACAACGCGAGCAGTACTTC.

The chain couples TRBV13 to TRBJ2-1, with TRBD2 as a possible D gene (6 bases). CDR3 length equals 18 residues. Per germline, CDR1 PRHDT and CDR2 FYEKMQ (reference sequence). V was trimmed by 0 bases and J by 5 bases, leaving 20 bases between them. The CDR3 DNA reads as TGTGCCAGCAGCTTAGGTCCAAGGACTAACCTTTTCAACAATGAGCAGTTCTTC. It encodes CASSLGPRTNLFNNEQFF.

V gene TRBV25-1 combines with J gene TRBJ2-5; 8 bases are shared with TRBD2. With 5 bases clipped from V and 5 bases from J, the junction kept 7 bases outside the gene matches. Germline V lookup: CDR1 MGHDK, CDR2 SYGVNS. This CDR3 is built from 14 residues. In DNA, the CDR3 is TGTGCCAGCAGTAAGTCCGGGACTAGGGAGACCCAGTACTTC. Residues: CASSKSGTRETQYF. The complete variable domain, with remaining parts taken from reference TRBV25-1 and TRBJ2-5, reads EADIYQTPRYLVIGTGKKITLECSQTMGHDKMYWYQQDPGMELHLIHYSYGVNSTEKGDLSSESTVSRIRTEHFPLTLESARPSHTSQYLCASSKSGTRETQYFGPGTRLLVL.

The chain is built from TRBV6-5 and TRBJ2-7; TRBD2 is a possible D gene (6 bases). The germline V gene has CDR1 MNHEY and CDR2 SVGAGI. With 2 bases removed from V and 3 bases from J, the gap between germline ends came to 14 bases. This CDR3 contains 15 residues. This chain's CDR3 is CASSYGLANFYEQYF. For the CDR3, the DNA is TGTGCCAGCAGTTACGGTCTAGCGAATTTCTACGAGCAGTACTTC.

The rearrangement joins TRBV6-5 to TRBJ2-1; D is ambiguous. Trimming pared 5 bases from V and 7 bases from J, leaving 18 bases between. The CDR3 is 15 amino acids. CDR1 and CDR2 from the germline V gene are MNHEY and SVGAGI. The CDR3 coding sequence is TGTGCCAGCAGTCGGACGACGCCGTACCTAAATGAGCAGTTCTTC. It specifies CASSRTTPYLNEQFF.

V is TRBV7-2 and J is TRBJ1-2, with unresolved D. The CDR3 is 13 amino acids. Per germline, CDR1 SGHTA and CDR2 FQGNSA. V was cut by 5 bases and J by 0 bases, with 7 bases left in between. CDR3 DNA: TGTGCCAGCAGCAGCCCCCCTAACTATGGCTACACCTTC. The encoded protein is CASSSPPNYGYTF.

The V gene is TRBV4-2, the J gene TRBJ2-7; 10 nucleotides agree with TRBD2. Germline V gene lookup returns CDR1 LGHNA and CDR2 YNFKEQ. The CDR3 extends over 17 amino acids. Losses at the gene ends were 0 bases for V and 3 bases for J; bases not matched to a gene: 8. CDR3 amino acids: CASSQDLPGLAVYEQYF. In nucleotides, the CDR3 is TGTGCCAGCAGCCAAGATCTTCCCGGACTAGCGGTCTACGAGCAGTACTTC.

This clone came up once. The J gene is TRBJ2-5, the V gene TRBV9, with D maybe TRBD2 (7 bases). This CDR3 region has 14 residues. Germline CDR1 SGDLS, CDR2 YYNGEE. V was pared by 3 bases and J by 4 bases, with 13 bases between. CDR3 sequence (DNA): TGTGCCAGCAGCGATTCGAGGGGGGGAGAGACCCAGTACTTC. Its translation: CASSDSRGGETQYF.

The chain is built from TRBV5-6 and TRBJ2-1, with 10 positions matching TRBD1. This CDR3 is built from 15 residues. V was pared by 4 bases and J by 2 bases, with 3 bases of the junction left unmatched. Germline V gene lookup returns CDR1 SGHDT and CDR2 YYEEEE. The CDR3 DNA reads as TGTGCCAGCAGCGCGGGACAGGGGACCTACAATGAGCAGTTCTTC. This gives the protein CASSAGQGTYNEQFF.

The rearrangement links TRBV7-2 to TRBJ1-5; D unclear. CDR1 is SGHTA, CDR2 FQGNSA, per germline. This CDR3 contains 12 residues. The ends were cut back, 2 bases at V and 7 bases at J, with 6 bases in the middle. CDR3 sequence (DNA): TGTGCCAGCAGCTTACAACGGCAGCCCCAGCATTTT. It yields the protein CASSLQRQPQHF.